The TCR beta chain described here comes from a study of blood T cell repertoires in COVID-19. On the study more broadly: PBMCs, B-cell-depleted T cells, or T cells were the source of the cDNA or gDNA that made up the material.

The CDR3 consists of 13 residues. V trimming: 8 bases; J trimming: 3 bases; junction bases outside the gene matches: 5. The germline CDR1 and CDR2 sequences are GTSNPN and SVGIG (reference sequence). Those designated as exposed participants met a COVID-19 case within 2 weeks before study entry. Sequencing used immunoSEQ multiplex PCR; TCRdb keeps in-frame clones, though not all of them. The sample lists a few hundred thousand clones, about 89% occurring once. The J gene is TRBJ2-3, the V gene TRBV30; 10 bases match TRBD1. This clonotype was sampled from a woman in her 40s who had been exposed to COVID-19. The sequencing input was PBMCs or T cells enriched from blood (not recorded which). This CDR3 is CAGDRGRTDTQYF. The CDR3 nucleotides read TGTGCCGGTGACAGGGGGCGGACAGATACGCAGTATTTT.